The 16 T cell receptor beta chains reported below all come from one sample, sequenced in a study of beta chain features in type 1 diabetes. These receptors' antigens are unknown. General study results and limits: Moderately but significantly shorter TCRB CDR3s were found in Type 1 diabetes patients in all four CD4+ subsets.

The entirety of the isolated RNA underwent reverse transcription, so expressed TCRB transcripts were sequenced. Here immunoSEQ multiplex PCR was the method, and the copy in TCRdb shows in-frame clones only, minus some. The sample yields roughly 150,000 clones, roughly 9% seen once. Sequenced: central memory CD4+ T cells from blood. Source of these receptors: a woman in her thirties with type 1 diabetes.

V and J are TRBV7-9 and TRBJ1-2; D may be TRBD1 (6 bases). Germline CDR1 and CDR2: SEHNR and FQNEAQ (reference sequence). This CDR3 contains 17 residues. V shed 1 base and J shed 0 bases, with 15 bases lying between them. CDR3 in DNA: TGTGCCAGCAGCTTAGGGACAGCCACCCAAGCTAACTATGGCTACACCTTC. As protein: CASSLGTATQANYGYTF.

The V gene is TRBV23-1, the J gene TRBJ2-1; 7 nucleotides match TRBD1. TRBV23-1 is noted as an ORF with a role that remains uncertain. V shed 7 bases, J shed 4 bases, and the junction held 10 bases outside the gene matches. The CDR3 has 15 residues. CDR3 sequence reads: CASTNRSGQYNEQFF. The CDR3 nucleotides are TGCGCCAGCACGAACCGGTCGGGACAGTACAATGAGCAGTTCTTC.

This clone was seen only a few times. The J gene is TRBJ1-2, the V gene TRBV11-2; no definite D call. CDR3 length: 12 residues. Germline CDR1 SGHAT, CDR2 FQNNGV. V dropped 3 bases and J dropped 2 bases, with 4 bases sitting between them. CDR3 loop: CASSLANYGYTF. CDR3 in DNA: TGTGCCAGCAGCTTGGCAAACTATGGCTACACCTTC.

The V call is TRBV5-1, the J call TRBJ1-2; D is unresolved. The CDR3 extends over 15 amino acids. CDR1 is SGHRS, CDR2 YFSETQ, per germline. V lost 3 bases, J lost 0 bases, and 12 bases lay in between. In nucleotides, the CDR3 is TGCGCCAGCAGCTCAGGACGGACTTCTAACTATGGCTACACCTTC. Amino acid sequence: CASSSGRTSNYGYTF.

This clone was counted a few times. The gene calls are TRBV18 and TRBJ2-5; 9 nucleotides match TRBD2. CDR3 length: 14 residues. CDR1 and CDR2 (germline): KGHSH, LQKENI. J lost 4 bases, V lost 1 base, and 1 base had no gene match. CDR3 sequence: CASSPQLAGETQYF. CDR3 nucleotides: TGTGCCAGCTCACCACAACTAGCGGGAGAGACCCAGTACTTC. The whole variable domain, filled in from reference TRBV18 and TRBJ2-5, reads NAGVMQNPRHLVRRRGQEARLRCSPMKGHSHVYWYRQLPEEGLKFMVYLQKENIIDESGMPKERFSAEFPKEGPSILRIQQVVRGDSAAYFCASSPQLAGETQYFGPGTRLLVL.

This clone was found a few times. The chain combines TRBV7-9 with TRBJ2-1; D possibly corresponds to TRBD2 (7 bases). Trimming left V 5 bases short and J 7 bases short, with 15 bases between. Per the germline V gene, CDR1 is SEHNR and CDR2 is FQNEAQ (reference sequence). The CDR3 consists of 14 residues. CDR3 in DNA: TGTGCCAGCAGCCAGGGGAGGGAGCATAATGAGCAGTTCTTC. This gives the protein CASSQGREHNEQFF. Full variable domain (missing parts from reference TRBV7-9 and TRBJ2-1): DTGVSQNPRHKITKRGQNVTFRCDPISEHNRLYWYRQTLGQGPEFLTYFQNEAQLEKSRLLSDRFSAERPKGSFSTLEIQRTEQGDSAMYLCASSQGREHNEQFFGPGTRLTVL.

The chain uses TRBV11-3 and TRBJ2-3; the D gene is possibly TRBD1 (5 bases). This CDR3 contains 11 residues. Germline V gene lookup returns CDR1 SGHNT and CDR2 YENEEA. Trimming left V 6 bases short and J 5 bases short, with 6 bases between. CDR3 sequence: CASSQGDTQYF. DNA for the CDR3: TGTGCCAGCAGTCAGGGAGATACGCAGTATTTT. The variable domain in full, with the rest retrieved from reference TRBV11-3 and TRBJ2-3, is EAGVVQSPRYKIIEKKQPVAFWCNPISGHNTLYWYLQNLGQGPELLIRYENEEAVDDSQLPKDRFSAERLKGVDSTLKIQPAELGDSAVYLCASSQGDTQYFGPGTRLTVL.

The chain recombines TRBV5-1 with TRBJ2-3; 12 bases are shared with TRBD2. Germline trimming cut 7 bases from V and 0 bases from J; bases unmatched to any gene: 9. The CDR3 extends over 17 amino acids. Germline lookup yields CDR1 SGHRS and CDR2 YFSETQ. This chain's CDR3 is CASGQLAGGVSTDTQYF. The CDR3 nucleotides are TGCGCCAGCGGACAACTAGCGGGAGGCGTGAGCACAGATACGCAGTATTTT.

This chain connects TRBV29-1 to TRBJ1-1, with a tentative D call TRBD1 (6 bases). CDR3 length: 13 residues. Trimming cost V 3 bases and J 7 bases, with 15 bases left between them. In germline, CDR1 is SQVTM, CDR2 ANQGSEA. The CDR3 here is CSVEVGHGNEAFF. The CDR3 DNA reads TGCAGCGTTGAGGTGGGACACGGTAATGAAGCTTTCTTT.

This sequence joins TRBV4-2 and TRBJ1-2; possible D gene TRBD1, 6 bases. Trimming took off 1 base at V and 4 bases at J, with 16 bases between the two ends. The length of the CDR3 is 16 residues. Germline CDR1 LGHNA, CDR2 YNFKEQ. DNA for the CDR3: TGTGCCAGCAGCCAAGTGGGTACAGGGTCTGGCTATGGCTACACCTTC. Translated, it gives CASSQVGTGSGYGYTF.

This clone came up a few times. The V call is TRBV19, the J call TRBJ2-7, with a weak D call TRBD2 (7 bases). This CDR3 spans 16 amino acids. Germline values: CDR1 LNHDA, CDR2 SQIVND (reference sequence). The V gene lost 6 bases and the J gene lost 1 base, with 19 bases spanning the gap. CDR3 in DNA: TGTGCCAGTAGCCCTGGGGGCGGGAGAAGTTCCTACGAGCAGTACTTC. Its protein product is CASSPGGGRSSYEQYF. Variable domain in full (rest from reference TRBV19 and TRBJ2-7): DGGITQSPKYLFRKEGQNVTLSCEQNLNHDAMYWYRQDPGQGLRLIYYSQIVNDFQKGDIAEGYSVSREKKESFPLTVTSAQKNPTAFYLCASSPGGGRSSYEQYFGPGTRLTVT.

The CDR3 sequence: CASRGLAVDNEQFF. The CDR3 region has the DNA TGTGCCAGCAGGGGACTAGCTGTAGACAATGAGCAGTTCTTC. This rearrangement joins TRBV6-5 to TRBJ2-1, with TRBD2 matching 9 bases. Germline CDR1 and CDR2: MNHEY and SVGAGI. This CDR3 has 14 amino acids. J lost 5 bases, V lost 6 bases, and 5 bases had no gene match.

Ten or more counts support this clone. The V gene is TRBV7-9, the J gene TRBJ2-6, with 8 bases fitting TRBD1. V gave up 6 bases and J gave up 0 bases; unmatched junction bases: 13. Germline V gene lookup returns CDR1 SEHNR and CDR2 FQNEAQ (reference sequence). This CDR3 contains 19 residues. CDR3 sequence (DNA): TGTGCCAGCAGTCCCTACGGACAGGGTCACGACTCTGGGGCCAACGTCCTGACTTTC. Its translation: CASSPYGQGHDSGANVLTF.

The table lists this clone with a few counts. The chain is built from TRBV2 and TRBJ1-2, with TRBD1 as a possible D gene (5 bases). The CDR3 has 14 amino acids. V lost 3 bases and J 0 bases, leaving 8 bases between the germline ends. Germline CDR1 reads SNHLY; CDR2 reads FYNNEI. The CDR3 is CASSERQPNYGYTF. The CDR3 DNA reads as TGTGCCAGCAGTGAGAGACAGCCTAACTATGGCTACACCTTC.

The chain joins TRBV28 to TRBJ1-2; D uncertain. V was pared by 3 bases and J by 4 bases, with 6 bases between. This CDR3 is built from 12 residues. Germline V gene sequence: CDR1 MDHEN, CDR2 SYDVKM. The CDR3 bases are TGTGCCAGCAGTTTTACAGCCTATGGCTACACCTTC. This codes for CASSFTAYGYTF.

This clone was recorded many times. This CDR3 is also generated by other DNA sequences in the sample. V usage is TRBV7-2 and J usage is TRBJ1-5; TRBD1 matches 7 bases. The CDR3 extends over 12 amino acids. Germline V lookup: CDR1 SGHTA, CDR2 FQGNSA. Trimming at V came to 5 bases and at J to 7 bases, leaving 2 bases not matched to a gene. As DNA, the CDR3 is TGTGCCAGCAGCCTCAGGGGGCAGCCCCAGCATTTT. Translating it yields CASSLRGQPQHF.